Below are 24 T cell receptor beta chains sequenced from a single sample in a study of PD-L1 blockade in urothelial cancer (dated by TCRdb to 2016 to 2017). The method was the immunoSEQ multiplex PCR assay. Imported from immuneACCESS, the table was reduced by TCRdb to in-frame sequences with V and J called. These copies leave out some clones; in studies compared against another copy, an unresolved V gene accounts for under half, and the cause of the remainder is not known. The sample includes 75,000 to 95,000 clones, with around four fifths observed a single time. The ten biggest clones cover roughly 6.6% of the sample. Reading the label with the study, this specimen's time point is: pretreatment peripheral blood. Sequenced here: PBMCs, sampled around atezolizumab (anti-PD-L1) treatment. The receptors were gathered from a man aged 35-49 years with urothelial cancer.

This chain joins TRBV27 and TRBJ1-1; 7 nucleotides align to TRBD1. The CDR3 is made up of 16 amino acids. V gave up 5 bases and J gave up 2 bases; unmatched junction bases: 11. The germline V gene encodes CDR1 MNHEY and CDR2 SMNVEV (reference sequence). The CDR3, as DNA: TGTGCCAGCAGTCTGATCGATAAGGGGGCTAACACTGAAGCTTTCTTT. Residues: CASSLIDKGANTEAFF.

The gene calls are TRBV5-1 and TRBJ1-1, with D possibly being TRBD1 (5 bases). This CDR3 is built from 16 residues. V was pared by 4 bases and J by 0 bases, with 16 bases between. The germline gives CDR1 SGHRS, CDR2 YFSETQ. CDR3 protein: CASSPEGGGLNTEAFF. CDR3 in DNA: TGCGCCAGCAGCCCCGAAGGTGGGGGGTTGAACACTGAAGCTTTCTTT.

The V and J genes are TRBV9 and TRBJ1-3; 7 nucleotides align to TRBD1. Germline V CDR1 and CDR2: SGDLS, YYNGEE. This CDR3 comprises 16 residues. The junction had 7 bases not matched to a gene; V was cut back by 0 bases and J by 4 bases. In DNA form, the CDR3 reads TGTGCCAGCAGCGTAGGAAGAACAGGGGCAGGAAACACCATATATTTT. Translation: CASSVGRTGAGNTIYF. Looking up the rest from reference TRBV9 and TRBJ1-3 gives the full variable domain: DSGVTQTPKHLITATGQRVTLRCSPRSGDLSVYWYQQSLDQGLQFLIQYYNGEERAKGNILERFSAQQFPDLHSELNLSSLELGDSALYFCASSVGRTGAGNTIYFGEGSWLTVV.

The chain recombines TRBV28 with TRBJ2-3; maybe TRBD2 (5 bases). CDR3 size: 15 residues. Looked up from germline, CDR1 is MDHEN and CDR2 is SYDVKM. Deletions cut 5 bases from V and 3 bases from J, with 15 bases between. Here the CDR3 DNA reads TGTGCCAGCAGTCCCCGAGCGAGCGGTACAGATACGCAGTATTTT. This gives the protein CASSPRASGTDTQYF.

The rearrangement joins TRBV5-8 to TRBJ2-1, with 9 bases matching TRBD1. Germline V gene sequence: CDR1 SGHTS, CDR2 YDEGEE. Trimming took 4 bases from V and 4 from J; bases not matched to a gene: 3. There are 14 residues in the CDR3. The CDR3 loop is CASSGGQGYNEQFF. The DNA of the CDR3 is TGTGCCAGCAGCGGAGGACAGGGGTACAATGAGCAGTTCTTC.

The chain is built from TRBV7-9 and TRBJ2-2; 7 nucleotides match TRBD2. CDR1 and CDR2 from the germline V gene are SEHNR and FQNEAQ (reference sequence). CDR3 size: 14 residues. V was pared by 5 bases and J by 6 bases, with 6 bases of the junction left unmatched. The DNA for the CDR3 is TGTGCCAGCAGCGCCTTGGGGGGGGCCGGGGAGCTGTTTTTT. Its translation: CASSALGGAGELFF.

The rearrangement links TRBV7-2 to TRBJ2-3; D remains ambiguous. Trimming pared 3 bases from V and 7 bases from J, leaving 11 bases between. This CDR3 contains 13 residues. Germline V gene sequence: CDR1 SGHTA, CDR2 FQGNSA. For the CDR3, the DNA is TGTGCCAGCAGCTTCCAACTGACTTATACGCAGTATTTT. This sequence encodes CASSFQLTYTQYF.

This rearrangement joins TRBV5-5 to TRBJ2-5; D gene ambiguous. The CDR3 consists of 15 residues. CDR1 SGHKS and CDR2 YYEKEE come from the germline V gene (reference sequence). Deletions cut 0 bases from V and 5 bases from J, with 14 bases between. The DNA of the CDR3 is TGTGCCAGCAGCTTGGGGGCCACCCCACGGGAGACCCAGTACTTC. Translating gives CASSLGATPRETQYF.

The rearrangement joins TRBV11-3 to TRBJ2-3; D is unresolved. V was clipped by 1 base and J by 4 bases, with 9 bases between them. This CDR3 contains 14 residues. Germline lookup yields CDR1 SGHNT and CDR2 YENEEA. The CDR3 DNA reads TGTGCCAGCAGCTTAGGAGGAGAGGCAGATACGCAGTATTTT. It translates to CASSLGGEADTQYF.

The chain couples TRBV27 to TRBJ2-5, with TRBD2 matching 13 bases. The CDR3 consists of 17 residues. Germline V gene sequence: CDR1 MNHEY, CDR2 SMNVEV (reference sequence). V trimming: 1 base; J trimming: 2 bases; junction bases outside the gene matches: 4. Here the CDR3 DNA reads TGTGCCAGCAGTTTATGGGGGACTAGCGGGACTCAAGAGACCCAGTACTTC. This sequence encodes CASSLWGTSGTQETQYF.

The chain couples TRBV2 to TRBJ2-7; D is possibly TRBD1 (6 bases). V was trimmed by 7 bases and J by 7 bases, leaving 14 bases between them. Germline V gives CDR1 SNHLY, CDR2 FYNNEI. This CDR3 spans 12 amino acids. The DNA for the CDR3 is TGTGCCAGCACCACACAGGGCTGGGAGCAGTACTTC. Protein: CASTTQGWEQYF.

This chain uses TRBV7-9 with TRBJ1-2; D remains unclear. Germline values: CDR1 SEHNR, CDR2 FQNEAQ (reference sequence). Trimming took 8 bases from V and 0 from J, leaving 13 bases between them. This CDR3 contains 14 residues. The CDR3 sequence is CASEPRLSNYGYTF. CDR3 nucleotide sequence: TGTGCCAGCGAGCCGAGGCTGTCTAACTATGGCTACACCTTC.

The V gene is TRBV11-2, the J gene TRBJ1-2; D perhaps matches TRBD1 (5 bases). V was clipped by 8 bases and J by 4 bases, with 17 bases between them. The CDR3 totals 14 residues. Germline V gene data show CDR1 as SGHAT and CDR2 as FQNNGV. DNA for the CDR3: TGTGCCAGCCGAGATATCAGGGAAGGCTATGGCTACACCTTC. It specifies CASRDIREGYGYTF.

The rearrangement uses TRBV28 and TRBJ1-2; TRBD1 agrees at 7 bases. Per the germline V gene, CDR1 is MDHEN and CDR2 is SYDVKM. The length of the CDR3 is 15 residues. The junction had 5 bases not matched to a gene; V was cut back by 3 bases and J by 1 base. The CDR3, as DNA: TGTGCCAGCAGTTTCCTACAGGGGTTTAACTATGGCTACACCTTC. It codes for CASSFLQGFNYGYTF.

The V and J genes are TRBV15 and TRBJ1-4, with D maybe TRBD1 (6 bases). The CDR3 runs to 16 residues. CDR1 and CDR2 (germline): LNHNV, YYDKDF (reference sequence). V was shortened by 0 bases and J by 7 bases, with 15 bases between the two germline ends. Written as DNA, the CDR3 is TGTGCCACCAGCAGAGATCTTGTAGGGGGGGGTGAAAAACTGTTTTTT. It codes for CATSRDLVGGGEKLFF. Drawing the rest from reference TRBV15 and TRBJ1-4, the complete variable domain is DAMVIQNPRYQVTQFGKPVTLSCSQTLNHNVMYWYQQKSSQAPKLLFHYYDKDFNNEADTPDNFQSRRPNTSFCFLDIRSPGLGDTAMYLCATSRDLVGGGEKLFFGSGTQLSVL.

This chain links TRBV5-6 with TRBJ1-1; D not certain. Trimming took 1 base from V and 3 from J, leaving 16 bases between them. The CDR3 extends over 16 amino acids. Germline CDR1 SGHDT, CDR2 YYEEEE. For the CDR3, the DNA is TGTGCCAGCAGCTTGACCTCGGGTAGGGAGGACACTGAAGCTTTCTTT. Its protein product is CASSLTSGREDTEAFF.

The chain employs TRBV11-2 and TRBJ2-7, with a weak D call TRBD2 (6 bases). CDR3 length: 15 amino acids. Trimming removed 6 bases at V and 4 bases at J, with 19 bases between. Germline CDR1 reads SGHAT; CDR2 reads FQNNGV. The CDR3 DNA is TGTGCCAGCAGGGAGGGTCGACTGATATTTTACGAGCAGTACTTC. The encoded protein is CASREGRLIFYEQYF.

This clone was counted a few times. This chain joins TRBV2 and TRBJ2-2; D is perhaps TRBD1 (6 bases). Germline assignment: CDR1 SNHLY and CDR2 FYNNEI. Between the trimmed V and J ends, which lost 2 bases and 0 bases, there was a span of 7 bases. CDR3 length: 15 residues. The CDR3, as DNA: TGTGCCAGCAGTGAACAGGGGACGAACACCGGGGAGCTGTTTTTT. It specifies CASSEQGTNTGELFF.

This clone was seen at least ten times. The chain recombines TRBV15 with TRBJ1-2; no clear D. This CDR3 region has 15 residues. Trimming left V 1 base short and J 4 bases short, with 13 bases between. Germline CDR1 and CDR2: LNHNV and YYDKDF (reference sequence). In nucleotides, the CDR3 is TGTGCCACCAGCAGAGGGCCTGAGACGGGCTATGGCTACACCTTC. It encodes CATSRGPETGYGYTF.

This clone has just one count. The chain joins TRBV28 to TRBJ1-2; D is ambiguous. Germline V lookup: CDR1 MDHEN, CDR2 SYDVKM. This CDR3 has 13 residues. The V gene lost 3 bases and the J gene lost 7 bases, with 12 bases spanning the gap. In DNA, the CDR3 is TGTGCCAGCAGTTTGGGCAGGTTCTTTGGCTACACCTTC. Translating gives CASSLGRFFGYTF.

CDR3 nucleotide sequence: TGTGCCAGCAGTGTAGGGGGCGCCGGGCAGCCCCAGCATTTT. Its protein is CASSVGGAGQPQHF. V is TRBV25-1 and J is TRBJ1-5, with TRBD1 matching 7 bases. The CDR3 covers 14 residues. With 4 bases clipped from V and 7 bases from J, the junction kept 7 bases outside the gene matches. CDR1 MGHDK and CDR2 SYGVNS come from the germline V gene.

V usage is TRBV28 and J usage is TRBJ2-7, with TRBD2 matching 8 bases. Trimming removed 8 bases from V and 1 base from J; junction bases left unmatched: 10. The germline gives CDR1 MDHEN, CDR2 SYDVKM. The CDR3 extends over 15 amino acids. The CDR3 sequence: CASGPGAGASYEQYF. Written as DNA, the CDR3 is TGTGCCAGCGGCCCGGGAGCGGGAGCTTCCTACGAGCAGTACTTC.

This sequence joins TRBV5-4 and TRBJ2-7; D not certain. Between the trimmed V and J ends, which lost 0 bases and 6 bases, there was a span of 10 bases. CDR1 and CDR2 from the germline V gene are SGHNT and YYREEE (reference sequence). The length of the CDR3 is 13 residues. In nucleotides, the CDR3 is TGTGCCAGCAGCTTGGACTACACCTCCGAGCAGTACTTC. Translated, it gives CASSLDYTSEQYF.

This clone appeared a few times. The V gene is TRBV10-3, the J gene TRBJ2-3, with D perhaps TRBD2 (6 bases). The CDR3 consists of 13 residues. In germline, CDR1 is ENHRY, CDR2 SYGVKD. V was pared by 8 bases and J by 1 base, with 10 bases between. The chain's CDR3 is CAIGERGTDTQYF. DNA of the CDR3: TGTGCCATCGGGGAGCGGGGCACAGATACGCAGTATTTT.